Described below is a single TCR beta chain sequence and its context. Using immunoSEQ multiplex PCR, the repertoire was profiled, and TCRdb retains in-frame clones only, with some absent. The sample gives some 300,000 clones, around 86% of which show up once; around 1.2% is in the top ten. The record originates from a study of blood T cell repertoires in COVID-19. Sequenced sample: peripheral blood. The TCR comes from a man aged 65 to 79 with acute or convalescent COVID-19.

In DNA form, the CDR3 reads TGCGCCAGCAGTCCGTGGGGCGACGAGCAGTACTTC. Its translation: CASSPWGDEQYF. This sequence joins TRBV23-1 and TRBJ2-7, with a possible D match to TRBD1 (5 bases). TRBV23-1 is designated an ORF whose function remains uncertain. This CDR3 comprises 12 residues. V lost 4 bases and J 5 bases, leaving 9 bases between the germline ends.